The 27 T cell receptor beta chains in this list originate from one sample, sequenced in a study of quantifying T cell responses using KT2 cells (dated by TCRdb to 2016 to 2017). Study-level background: RNA was DNase-treated and reverse transcribed with TCR alpha and beta constant-region primers, mostly using SuperScript III.

Library preparation employed UMI-ligation and nested PCR. The sample was run on an Illumina MiSeq. Using T4 RNA ligase 1, a single-stranded oligonucleotide bearing the Illumina SP2 sequence plus a UMI was ligated onto the 3' end of the cDNA. PCR1 consisted of roughly 4 cycles (98 degrees C 15 s, 69 degrees C 30 s, 72 degrees C 40 s), and for the beta primer an equimolar mix of RC1.1 and RC1.2 was used to cover TRBC1 and TRBC2. TCRdb reran the public reads through fastp at Q25 and MiXCR, keeping productive beta chains. Each CDR3 protein appears once, grouped with its most common genes and DNA. The sample yields around 56,000 distinct CDR3 sequences; about 12% were counted once. 9.4% of the sample is in the top ten clones. The sequenced material came from PBMCs spiked with cells of the T cell clone KT2. The receptors derive from a human donor.

Here the CDR3 reads CASKTRTHNQPQHF. The CDR3 DNA follows: TGTGCCAGCAAGACCAGGACCCATAATCAGCCCCAGCATTTT. This sequence joins TRBV6-2 or TRBV6-3 and TRBJ1-5; D uncertain. The germline CDR1 and CDR2 sequences are MNHEY and SVGEGT. The CDR3 has 14 amino acids. V was trimmed by 7 bases and J by 4 bases, leaving 14 bases between them.

This clonotype was seen many times. This chain uses TRBV12-3 or TRBV12-4 with TRBJ2-7; the match to TRBD1 covers 8 bases. There are 14 residues in the CDR3. V was clipped by 5 bases and J by 0 bases; unmatched bases: 3. CDR3 in amino acids: CASSRDRSSYEQYF. CDR3 nucleotides: TGTGCCAGCAGTCGGGACAGGAGCTCCTACGAGCAGTACTTC.

This chain connects TRBV11-2 to TRBJ2-3; 11 bases align to TRBD2. The trim removed 1 base at V and 7 bases at J, leaving 10 bases unmatched. The CDR3 is 17 residues long. Germline V CDR1 and CDR2: SGHAT, FQNNGV. In DNA form, the CDR3 reads TGTGCCAGCAGCTTAGGCACTAGCGGGGGCCGTAGGCATACGCAGTATTTT. Translating gives CASSLGTSGGRRHTQYF.

The chain uses TRBV30 and TRBJ2-6; D is perhaps TRBD2 (6 bases). With 0 bases removed from V and 2 bases from J, the gap between germline ends came to 8 bases. The CDR3 runs 15 residues. The V gene's germline CDR1 is GTSNPN and CDR2 SVGIG (reference sequence). CDR3: CAWSVGGAGANVLTF. The CDR3 region has the DNA TGTGCCTGGAGTGTCGGAGGGGCTGGGGCCAACGTCCTGACTTTC. The full variable domain, its missing parts supplied by reference TRBV30 and TRBJ2-6, is SQTIHQWPATLVQPVGSPLSLECTVEGTSNPNLYWYRQAAGRGLQLLFYSVGIGQISSEVPQNLSASRPQDRQFILSSKKLLLSDSGFYLCAWSVGGAGANVLTFGAGSRLTVL.

This clonotype was observed at least ten times. The chain employs TRBV29-1 and TRBJ1-2; 10 bases line up with TRBD1. Trimming removed 4 bases from V and 5 bases from J; junction bases left unmatched: 13. The germline gives CDR1 SQVTM, CDR2 ANQGSEA. The CDR3 consists of 16 residues. The CDR3 DNA is TGCAGCGTTGCAGAAAGCCCGGGACAGGGGCGGTATGGCTACACCTTC. Encoded protein: CSVAESPGQGRYGYTF.

In its sample, this clonotype was seen a few times. This rearrangement joins TRBV25-1 to TRBJ2-7; the D is unclear. This CDR3 is built from 14 residues. Trimming removed 1 base from V and 1 base from J, with 8 bases in between. Germline assignment: CDR1 MGHDK and CDR2 SYGVNS. Here the CDR3 reads CASSELGSSYEQYF. The DNA for the CDR3 is TGTGCCAGCAGTGAATTAGGCAGTTCCTACGAGCAGTACTTC.

This clonotype was seen more than once but under ten times. This chain connects TRBV20-1 to TRBJ1-2; D not resolved. Germline values: CDR1 DFQATT, CDR2 SNEGSKA (reference sequence). Trimming removed 5 bases from V and 7 bases from J, with 14 bases in between. This CDR3 is 12 amino acids long. CDR3 sequence: CSADGISLGYTF. CDR3 coding DNA: TGCAGTGCTGACGGGATATCCCTTGGCTACACCTTC.

This clonotype appeared a few times. V is TRBV12-3 or TRBV12-4 and J is TRBJ2-6; D uncertain. The CDR3 runs 15 residues. The V and J ends lost 3 bases and 2 bases respectively, with 8 bases between them. Here the CDR3 DNA reads TGTGCCAGCAGTTTTCACCCCCCTGGGGCCAACGTCCTGACTTTC. It encodes CASSFHPPGANVLTF.

This clonotype came up a few times. The CDR3 is CSASRGLYTEAFF. CDR3 in DNA: TGCAGTGCCAGTCGGGGCCTTTACACTGAAGCTTTCTTT. The chain uses TRBV20-1 and TRBJ1-1; a weak D match, TRBD1 (5 bases). CDR3 length: 13 residues. V gave up 6 bases and J gave up 3 bases, with 14 bases separating them. CDR1 DFQATT and CDR2 SNEGSKA come from the germline V gene (reference sequence).

The rearrangement uses TRBV5-1 and TRBJ2-6; the D gene could be TRBD1 or TRBD2 (5 bases each). The germline V gene encodes CDR1 SGHRS and CDR2 YFSETQ. V lost 0 bases, J lost 0 bases, and 7 bases lay in between. The length of the CDR3 is 16 residues. The CDR3 DNA follows: TGCGCCAGCAGCTTGGTGGGGGTCTCTGGGGCCAACGTCCTGACTTTC. Residues: CASSLVGVSGANVLTF. The whole variable domain, remainder taken from reference TRBV5-1 and TRBJ2-6, is KAGVTQTPRYLIKTRGQQVTLSCSPISGHRSVSWYQQTPGQGLQFLFEYFSETQRNKGNFPGRFSGRQFSNSRSEMNVSTLELGDSALYLCASSLVGVSGANVLTFGAGSRLTVL.

This clonotype turned up a few times. The CDR3 is CASSLDDTFMAFF. The CDR3, as DNA: TGTGCCAGCAGCTTAGACGACACCTTCATGGCTTTCTTT. The chain is built from TRBV11-2 and TRBJ1-1; D is uncertain. Per the germline V gene, CDR1 is SGHAT and CDR2 is FQNNGV. CDR3 length: 13 amino acids. Trimming stripped 0 bases from V and 11 bases from J, with 13 bases between.

This chain's CDR3 is CATSEGARDYEQYF. The CDR3 DNA reads as TGTGCCACCTCCGAGGGGGCCCGAGACTACGAGCAGTACTTC. The chain carries TRBV24-1 and TRBJ2-7; 7 bases agree with TRBD1. Trimming cost V 9 bases and J 3 bases; bases outside gene matches: 10. This CDR3 has 14 amino acids. Germline V gene sequence: CDR1 KGHDR, CDR2 SFDVKD.

The sample holds many counts of this clonotype. The CDR3 DNA reads as TGTGCCACCAGTGACCCCGACAGGGGAGGAGCAGATACGCAGTATTTT. Protein sequence: CATSDPDRGGADTQYF. The chain employs TRBV24-1 and TRBJ2-3, with TRBD1 identical over 8 bases. The CDR3 contains 16 residues. Germline V lookup: CDR1 KGHDR, CDR2 SFDVKD. Germline trimming cut 4 bases from V and 4 bases from J; bases unmatched to any gene: 9.

This clonotype was found once. The CDR3 here is CSVAKPLNTEAFF. The CDR3 nucleotides read TGCAGCGTTGCGAAACCCCTGAACACTGAAGCTTTCTTT. This chain uses TRBV29-1 with TRBJ1-1; D gene uncertain. The CDR3 consists of 13 residues. CDR1 is SQVTM and CDR2 is ANQGSEA in the germline V gene. V was clipped by 4 bases and J by 0 bases, with 9 bases between them. Complete variable domain (other parts from reference TRBV29-1 and TRBJ1-1): SAVISQKPSRDICQRGTSLTIQCQVDSQVTMMFWYRQQPGQSLTLIATANQGSEATYESGFVIDKFPISRPNLTFSTLTVSNMSPEDSSIYLCSVAKPLNTEAFFGQGTRLTVV.

This clonotype has only a few counts. The V and J genes are TRBV20-1 and TRBJ1-5, with a tentative D call TRBD1 (5 bases). Germline loops: CDR1 DFQATT, CDR2 SNEGSKA (reference sequence). With 6 bases removed from V and 1 base from J, the gap between germline ends came to 16 bases. The CDR3 length is 15 residues. CDR3 nucleotide sequence: TGCAGTGCCGGACGGGGCGGGTCAAGCAATCAGCCCCAGCATTTT. Residues: CSAGRGGSSNQPQHF.

This clonotype was observed at least ten times. In DNA, the CDR3 is TGTGCCAGCAGCTTAAGGCTAGCGGGGACCTCTAGCACAGATACGCAGTATTTT. It translates to CASSLRLAGTSSTDTQYF. The chain combines TRBV7-6 with TRBJ2-3, with 9 bases fitting TRBD2. This CDR3 spans 18 amino acids. Germline values: CDR1 SGHVS, CDR2 FNYEAQ. V shed 2 bases and J 0 bases; nucleotides not matched to a gene: 9.

The chain links TRBV12-3 or TRBV12-4 to TRBJ2-7, with 7 bases matching TRBD1. This CDR3 spans 13 amino acids. V lost 4 bases, J lost 3 bases, and 3 bases stayed unmatched. CDR3 loop: CASSWGQNYEQYF. The CDR3 DNA reads as TGTGCCAGCAGTTGGGGACAGAACTACGAGCAGTACTTC.

The table lists this clonotype with a few counts. An end of the junction differs from the germline gene, which may be a read error. The rearrangement uses TRBV10-3 and TRBJ1-1, with TRBD1 matching over 8 bases. This CDR3 has 15 amino acids. Germline-derived CDR1 and CDR2 are ENHRY and SYGVKD. In nucleotides, the CDR3 is TGTGCCATCAGCCTCAACAGGGGGTTGAACACTGAGGCTTTCTTT. Encoded protein: CAISLNRGLNTEAFF.

Only a few counts were recorded for this clonotype. V and J are TRBV28 and TRBJ2-4; possible D gene TRBD1, 5 bases. The V end was cut by 10 bases, the J end by 0 bases, with 13 bases between. This CDR3 region has 14 residues. In germline, CDR1 is MDHEN, CDR2 SYDVKM. DNA for the CDR3: TGTGCCATTACAGGACATCTAGCCAAAAACATTCAGTACTTC. Translating gives CAITGHLAKNIQYF.

This clonotype was found a few times. The chain joins TRBV4-1 to TRBJ2-6; the match to TRBD1 covers 9 bases. The CDR3 consists of 19 residues. Per the germline V gene, CDR1 is MGHRA and CDR2 is YSYEKL. The trim removed 3 bases at V and 3 bases at J, leaving 12 bases unmatched. CDR3 protein: CASSHGTGGAVFGANVLTF. DNA of the CDR3: TGCGCCAGCAGCCATGGTACAGGGGGCGCAGTGTTTGGGGCCAACGTCCTGACTTTC.

CDR3 sequence reads: CASSSISRTGAGNTIYF. The CDR3 DNA is TGTGCCAGCAGTTCTATATCTCGGACAGGGGCGGGAAACACCATATATTTT. This chain links TRBV28 with TRBJ1-3; 9 bases align to TRBD1. Germline V gene data show CDR1 as MDHEN and CDR2 as SYDVKM. Trimming cost V 4 bases and J 4 bases; bases outside gene matches: 11. CDR3 length: 17 residues.

Only a few counts were recorded for this clonotype. DNA for the CDR3: TGCGCCAGCAGCCAAGGCCCAGCGATGAACACTGAAGCTTTCTTT. The encoded protein is CASSQGPAMNTEAFF. This chain connects TRBV4-3 to TRBJ1-1; no reliable D call. V dropped 1 base and J dropped 0 bases, with 9 bases sitting between them. Germline loops: CDR1 LGHNA, CDR2 YSLEER. The length of the CDR3 is 15 residues.

Points on this clonotype: One junction end does not reproduce the germline sequence, and a read error may be involved. The chain recombines TRBV5-1 with TRBJ1-1; TRBD1 is a possible D gene (6 bases). The CDR3 is made up of 13 amino acids. From germline, CDR1 is SGHRS and CDR2 YFSETQ. The CDR3 loop is CASNGGLKTEAFF. The CDR3 DNA follows: TGCGCCAGCAACGGGGGCTTGAAAACTGAAGCTTTCTTT.

In this sample, this clonotype turned up a few times. The chain couples TRBV10-1 to TRBJ2-3; D remains ambiguous. Germline V CDR1 and CDR2: WNHNN, SYGVQD (reference sequence). Trimming pared 0 bases from V and 1 base from J, leaving 2 bases between. CDR3 length: 13 residues. CDR3 nucleotides: TGCGCCAGCAGTGAGTCCGGCACAGATACGCAGTATTTT. Its translation: CASSESGTDTQYF.

Concerning this clonotype itself: Just one base apart from a much larger clone, this may be a read error. The chain carries TRBV7-3 and TRBJ1-1; D remains ambiguous. The CDR3 length is 14 residues. CDR1 and CDR2 (germline): SGHTA, FQGTGA. V was shortened by 2 bases and J by 1 base, with 8 bases between the two germline ends. This CDR3 is CASSLLEGNTEAFF. CDR3 sequence (DNA): TGTGCCAGCAGCTTATTAGAAGGGAACACTGAAGCTTTCTTT. Complete variable domain (other parts from reference TRBV7-3 and TRBJ1-1): GAGVSQTPSNKVTEKGKYVELRCDPISGHTALYWYRQSLGQGPEFLIYFQGTGAADDSGLPNDRFFAVRPEGSVSTLKIQRTERGDSAVYLCASSLLEGNTEAFFGQGTRLTVV.

This clonotype has more than one count but fewer than ten. J is TRBJ2-3 and V is TRBV1; whether TRBD2, the table's D call, matches the DNA was not checked. TRBV1 corresponds to a pseudogene. The CDR3 spans 18 residues. CDR3 in amino acids: CTSSQGSIAGRCTDTQYF. The CDR3 region has the DNA TGCACCAGCAGCCAAGGTTCGATAGCGGGGAGGTGTACAGATACGCAGTATTTT.

This clonotype was seen only a few times. The rearrangement joins TRBV12-3 or TRBV12-4 to TRBJ1-2, with 7 positions matching TRBD1. The CDR3 has 14 amino acids. Unmatched junction bases numbered 5, after V lost 4 bases and J lost 3 bases. CDR3 in DNA: TGTGCCAGCAGTTACAGGGGAATTGACTATGGCTACACCTTC. Amino acids: CASSYRGIDYGYTF.